Below, 5 T cell receptor beta chains from the same sample are listed, as sequenced in a study of OX40 agonist ivuxolimab in advanced cancers. Here immunoSEQ multiplex PCR was the method, and the copy in TCRdb shows in-frame clones only, minus some. The table shows roughly 100,000 clones, with 90% occurring only once. The sequenced sample was CD4+ or CD8+ T cells sorted from blood, obtained in a trial of the OX40 agonist ivuxolimab. The receptor source for this set is an adult with an advanced solid tumor such as melanoma, head and neck, liver or kidney cancer.

This clone was seen a handful of times. The chain links TRBV2 to TRBJ1-6, with D perhaps matching TRBD1 (6 bases). This CDR3 spans 14 amino acids. V was shortened by 5 bases and J by 7 bases, with 12 bases between the two germline ends. Germline CDR1 and CDR2: SNHLY and FYNNEI. The CDR3 loop is CASSTTGRNSPLHF. CDR3 bases: TGTGCCAGCAGTACCACAGGGCGAAATTCACCCCTCCACTTT.

The chain recombines TRBV30 with TRBJ2-3; 9 bases are a match to TRBD2. Germline CDR1 is GTSNPN and CDR2 is SVGIG (reference sequence). The trim removed 2 bases at V and 3 bases at J, leaving 9 bases unmatched. The CDR3 runs to 16 residues. The CDR3 reads CAWSKKAGGPTDTQYF. As DNA, the CDR3 is TGTGCCTGGAGTAAGAAGGCGGGAGGGCCAACAGATACGCAGTATTTT.

The chain combines TRBV19 with TRBJ2-6, with 7 positions matching TRBD1. The CDR3 has 16 residues. Germline CDR1 LNHDA, CDR2 SQIVND (reference sequence). Unmatched junction bases numbered 3, after V lost 4 bases and J lost 0 bases. The CDR3 DNA sequence: TGTGCCAGTAGTACCCGGACAGGCTCTGGGGCCAACGTCCTGACTTTC. Translated: CASSTRTGSGANVLTF.

The genes are TRBV18 and TRBJ1-4; a weak D match, TRBD1 (6 bases). Trimming left V 0 bases short and J 4 bases short, with 9 bases between. CDR3 length: 15 residues. CDR1 and CDR2 (germline): KGHSH, LQKENI. The CDR3 region has the DNA TGTGCCAGCTCACCACCTTCAGGGGATAATGAAAAACTGTTTTTT. Residues: CASSPPSGDNEKLFF.

The J gene is TRBJ2-5, the V gene TRBV30; D perhaps matches TRBD2 (6 bases). CDR1 and CDR2 from the germline V gene are GTSNPN and SVGIG (reference sequence). The CDR3 consists of 13 residues. Trimming shortened V by 0 bases and J by 4 bases, and 9 bases separated the two germline ends. The CDR3, as DNA: TGTGCCTGGAGTGTAAAGGGAGGAGAGACCCAGTACTTC. Amino acid sequence: CAWSVKGGETQYF.